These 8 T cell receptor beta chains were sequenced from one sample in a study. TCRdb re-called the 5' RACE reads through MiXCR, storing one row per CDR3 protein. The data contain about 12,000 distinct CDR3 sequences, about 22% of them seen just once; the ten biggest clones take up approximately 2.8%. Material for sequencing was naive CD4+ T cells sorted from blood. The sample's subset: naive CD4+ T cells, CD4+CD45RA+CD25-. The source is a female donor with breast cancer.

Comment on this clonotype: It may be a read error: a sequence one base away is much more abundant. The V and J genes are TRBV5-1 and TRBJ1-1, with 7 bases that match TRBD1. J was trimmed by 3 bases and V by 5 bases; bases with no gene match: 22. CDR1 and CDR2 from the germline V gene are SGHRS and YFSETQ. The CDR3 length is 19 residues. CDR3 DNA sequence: TGCGCCAGCAGGATAGAACAGGGGCCAAGAAATTTTATGGACACTGAAGCTTTCTTT. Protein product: CASRIEQGPRNFMDTEAFF.

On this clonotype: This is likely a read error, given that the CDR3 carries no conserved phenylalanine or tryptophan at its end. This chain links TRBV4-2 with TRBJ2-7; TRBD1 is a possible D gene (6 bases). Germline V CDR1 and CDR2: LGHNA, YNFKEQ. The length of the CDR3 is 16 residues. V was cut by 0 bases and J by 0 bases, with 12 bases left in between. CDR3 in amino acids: CASSQEGASPSYEQYY. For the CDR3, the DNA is TGTGCCAGCAGCCAAGAGGGGGCTAGCCCCTCCTACGAGCAGTACTAC.

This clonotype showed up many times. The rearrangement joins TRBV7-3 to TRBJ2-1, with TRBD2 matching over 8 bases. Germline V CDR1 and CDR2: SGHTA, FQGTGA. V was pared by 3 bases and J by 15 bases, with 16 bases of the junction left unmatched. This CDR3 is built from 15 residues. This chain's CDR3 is CASSFLVAGSLGLFF. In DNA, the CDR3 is TGTGCCAGCAGCTTTCTGGTAGCGGGGAGTTTGGGGCTGTTCTTC. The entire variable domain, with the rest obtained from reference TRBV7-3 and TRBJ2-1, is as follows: GAGVSQTPSNKVTEKGKYVELRCDPISGHTALYWYRQSLGQGPEFLIYFQGTGAADDSGLPNDRFFAVRPEGSVSTLKIQRTERGDSAVYLCASSFLVAGSLGLFFGPGTRLTVL.

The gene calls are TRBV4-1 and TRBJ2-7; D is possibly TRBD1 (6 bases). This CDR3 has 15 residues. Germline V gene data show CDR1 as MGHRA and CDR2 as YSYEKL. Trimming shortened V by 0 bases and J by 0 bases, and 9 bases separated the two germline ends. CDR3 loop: CASSQDDRCSYEQYF. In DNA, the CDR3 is TGCGCCAGCAGCCAAGATGACAGGTGCTCCTACGAGCAGTACTTC.

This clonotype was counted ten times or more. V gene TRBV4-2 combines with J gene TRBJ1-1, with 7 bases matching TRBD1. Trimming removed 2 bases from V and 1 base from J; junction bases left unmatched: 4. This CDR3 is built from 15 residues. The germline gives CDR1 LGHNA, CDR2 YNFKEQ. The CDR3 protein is CASSQRDRANTEAFF. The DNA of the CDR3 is TGTGCCAGCAGCCAACGGGACAGAGCGAACACTGAAGCTTTCTTT.

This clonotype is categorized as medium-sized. The CDR3 coding sequence is TGTGCCAGCTCACCACGCACTAGCGGAGCCTACGAGCAGTACTTC. Its protein is CASSPRTSGAYEQYF. The J gene is TRBJ2-7, the V gene TRBV18, with 8 nucleotides matching TRBD2. The CDR3 length is 15 residues. V gave up 1 base and J gave up 2 bases; unmatched junction bases: 4. Per germline, CDR1 KGHSH and CDR2 LQKENI.

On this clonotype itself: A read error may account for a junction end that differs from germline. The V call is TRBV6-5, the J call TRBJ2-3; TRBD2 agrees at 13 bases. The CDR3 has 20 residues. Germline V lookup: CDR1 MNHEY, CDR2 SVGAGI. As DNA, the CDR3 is TGTGCCAGCAGTTACTCGGAACGTCCGGGACTAGCGGGGAACACAGATGCGCAGAATTTT. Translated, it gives CASSYSERPGLAGNTDAQNF.

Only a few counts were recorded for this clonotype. The CDR3 spells CASSRGVANEKLFF. Written as DNA, the CDR3 is TGCGCCAGCAGCCGAGGGGTAGCTAATGAAAAACTGTTTTTT. The V call is TRBV4-1, the J call TRBJ1-4, with D tentatively TRBD1 (5 bases). Germline V CDR1 and CDR2: MGHRA, YSYEKL. The V end was cut by 4 bases, the J end by 3 bases, with 9 bases between. The CDR3 runs to 14 residues.